One sample yielded the 15 T cell receptor beta chains listed below, sequenced in a study of cytomegalovirus exposure and HLA in healthy donors. TCRdb keeps only in-frame clones here, not all; method: immunoSEQ multiplex PCR. Of about 110,000 clones listed, 95% were seen once; the top ten hold 0.67%. Sequencing was done on a sample of PBMCs. The receptors come from a woman between 18 and 29 years old in good health and CMV-seronegative.

The chain uses TRBV7-9 and TRBJ1-2, with a weak D call TRBD1 (5 bases). The CDR3 spans 16 residues. The ends were cut back, 1 base at V and 6 bases at J, with 18 bases in the middle. CDR1 and CDR2 (germline): SEHNR, FQNEAQ (reference sequence). CDR3 amino acids: CASSLVPTDPLHGYTF. Written as DNA, the CDR3 is TGTGCCAGCAGCTTAGTGCCGACAGATCCTTTACATGGCTACACCTTC.

J is TRBJ1-2 and V is TRBV9; D call uncertain. The length of the CDR3 is 13 residues. Germline CDR1 reads SGDLS; CDR2 reads YYNGEE. Between the trimmed V and J ends, which lost 3 bases and 4 bases, there was a span of 10 bases. CDR3 in amino acids: CASSGTVSYGYTF. The CDR3 coding sequence is TGTGCCAGCAGCGGAACGGTTAGCTATGGCTACACCTTC.

The chain couples TRBV15 to TRBJ1-2; no reliable D call. Deletions cut 2 bases from V and 6 bases from J, with 10 bases between. The CDR3 consists of 13 residues. Germline V lookup: CDR1 LNHNV, CDR2 YYDKDF (reference sequence). The CDR3 is CATSRFPGNGYTF. CDR3 DNA sequence: TGTGCCACCAGCAGATTCCCCGGGAATGGCTACACCTTC. Full variable domain (remainder filled in from reference TRBV15 and TRBJ1-2): DAMVIQNPRYQVTQFGKPVTLSCSQTLNHNVMYWYQQKSSQAPKLLFHYYDKDFNNEADTPDNFQSRRPNTSFCFLDIRSPGLGDTAMYLCATSRFPGNGYTFGSGTRLTVV.

This clone was found a few times. The V call is TRBV28, the J call TRBJ2-7, with TRBD1 identical over 7 bases. The CDR3 runs to 16 residues. Trimming cost V 6 bases and J 0 bases; bases outside gene matches: 11. Germline V gene lookup returns CDR1 MDHEN and CDR2 SYDVKM. CDR3 sequence reads: CASSSPGTGDSYEQYF. For the CDR3, the DNA is TGTGCCAGCAGCTCTCCCGGAACAGGGGACTCCTACGAGCAGTACTTC.

CDR3 sequence reads: CASSTGVENTEAFF. The CDR3 region has the DNA TGTGCCAGCAGTACGGGGGTGGAGAACACTGAAGCTTTCTTT. The chain employs TRBV6-1 and TRBJ1-1; a weak D match, TRBD1 (5 bases). CDR1 is MNHNS and CDR2 is SASEGT in the germline V gene. CDR3 length equals 14 residues. The V end lost 5 bases, the J end lost 1 base, and 11 bases lay between the germline ends.

This sequence joins TRBV28 and TRBJ2-5; TRBD1 might be the D (6 bases). Per germline, CDR1 MDHEN and CDR2 SYDVKM. The CDR3 length is 15 residues. V was clipped by 5 bases and J by 0 bases, with 13 bases between them. DNA of the CDR3: TGTGCCAGCAGTCTGTCCGACAGGTACCAAGAGACCCAGTACTTC. This translates into CASSLSDRYQETQYF.

This clone was observed a single time. The CDR3 spells CASSFVQTATDTQYF. The CDR3 nucleotides read TGTGCCAGCAGCTTCGTACAGACGGCCACAGATACGCAGTATTTT. V and J are TRBV7-9 and TRBJ2-3; no reliable D call. V was clipped by 3 bases and J by 2 bases, with 12 bases between them. Germline values: CDR1 SEHNR, CDR2 FQNEAQ (reference sequence). This CDR3 spans 15 amino acids.

The gene calls are TRBV12-5 and TRBJ1-3; 8 bases align to TRBD1. The CDR3 spans 16 residues. J lost 4 bases, V lost 0 bases, and 5 bases had no gene match. Per the germline V gene, CDR1 is LGHNT and CDR2 is FRNRAP. The DNA of the CDR3 is TGTGCTAGTGGTTTGGTCGGACAGGGTCAAGGAAACACCATATATTTT. It codes for CASGLVGQGQGNTIYF.

The chain carries TRBV4-1 and TRBJ2-7; 8 bases are a match to TRBD2. J was trimmed by 2 bases and V by 0 bases; bases with no gene match: 12. This CDR3 is 18 amino acids long. Germline CDR1 reads MGHRA; CDR2 reads YSYEKL. CDR3 loop: CASSQEIPRRGATYEQYF. In nucleotides, the CDR3 is TGCGCCAGCAGCCAAGAGATACCCCGGCGGGGGGCGACCTACGAGCAGTACTTC.

This clone came up once. The CDR3 region has the DNA TGTGCCAGCAGTTTTGACAACCGGGGGGACTATGGCTACACCTTC. It codes for CASSFDNRGDYGYTF. The chain has TRBV28 and TRBJ1-2; D possibly corresponds to TRBD1 (5 bases). The CDR3 covers 15 residues. The germline V gene has CDR1 MDHEN and CDR2 SYDVKM. V lost 3 bases and J lost 3, with 14 bases in between.

This chain links TRBV9 with TRBJ2-1; TRBD1 matches at 7 bases. CDR3 length: 13 amino acids. Germline V gene lookup returns CDR1 SGDLS and CDR2 YYNGEE. Trimming at V came to 4 bases and at J to 4 bases, leaving 2 bases not matched to a gene. CDR3 DNA sequence: TGTGCCAGCAGCCGACAGGGTTACAATGAGCAGTTCTTC. Protein: CASSRQGYNEQFF.

V usage is TRBV19 and J usage is TRBJ2-7; tentatively, D is TRBD2 (5 bases). Looked up from germline, CDR1 is LNHDA and CDR2 is SQIVND (reference sequence). Deletions cut 5 bases from V and 4 bases from J, with 18 bases between. The CDR3 runs 15 residues. The CDR3 DNA sequence: TGTGCCAGTAGTTTCCCGGGGTCGGGCAGATACGAGCAGTACTTC. This translates into CASSFPGSGRYEQYF. The variable domain in full, completed from reference TRBV19 and TRBJ2-7, reads DGGITQSPKYLFRKEGQNVTLSCEQNLNHDAMYWYRQDPGQGLRLIYYSQIVNDFQKGDIAEGYSVSREKKESFPLTVTSAQKNPTAFYLCASSFPGSGRYEQYFGPGTRLTVT.

The rearrangement joins TRBV7-9 to TRBJ1-4; D is uncertain. Germline V gives CDR1 SEHNR, CDR2 FQNEAQ (reference sequence). V shed 3 bases and J shed 3 bases, with 11 bases lying between them. The CDR3 sequence is 15 residues long. The DNA of the CDR3 is TGTGCCAGCAGCTTCTTGGGCCCCCCTAATGAAAAACTGTTTTTT. Translated: CASSFLGPPNEKLFF.

The V gene is TRBV15, the J gene TRBJ2-7; 8 bases agree with TRBD2. Germline values: CDR1 LNHNV, CDR2 YYDKDF (reference sequence). The CDR3 loop spans 16 amino acids. V was pared by 1 base and J by 5 bases, with 10 bases of the junction left unmatched. The CDR3 loop reads CATSRGNGVGGDEQYF. For the CDR3, the DNA is TGTGCCACCAGCAGAGGGAATGGGGTCGGGGGGGACGAGCAGTACTTC.

The rearrangement links TRBV20-1 to TRBJ1-2; D gene uncertain. The CDR3 extends over 11 amino acids. Trimming removed 6 bases at V and 8 bases at J, with 13 bases between. Germline V gene sequence: CDR1 DFQATT, CDR2 SNEGSKA (reference sequence). The CDR3 DNA reads as TGCAGTGCAGACTCCCACGAGGGCTACACCTTC. As protein: CSADSHEGYTF.